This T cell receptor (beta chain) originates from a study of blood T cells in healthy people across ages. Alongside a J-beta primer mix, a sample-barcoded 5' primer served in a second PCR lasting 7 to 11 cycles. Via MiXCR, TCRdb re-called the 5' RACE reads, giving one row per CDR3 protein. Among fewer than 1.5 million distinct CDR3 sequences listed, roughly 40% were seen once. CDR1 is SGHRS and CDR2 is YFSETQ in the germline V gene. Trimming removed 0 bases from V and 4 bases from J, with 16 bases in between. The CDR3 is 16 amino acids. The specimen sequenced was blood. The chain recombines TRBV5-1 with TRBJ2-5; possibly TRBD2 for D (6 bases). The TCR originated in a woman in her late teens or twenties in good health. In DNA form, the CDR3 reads TGCGCCAGCAGCTTGGGGGCAGAGTGGAGGGGAGAGACCCAGTACTTC. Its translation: CASSLGAEWRGETQYF.